This T cell receptor beta chain was sequenced in a study of blood T cell repertoires in COVID-19 (TCRdb year 2020). General notes on the study: Samples from collaborators originated in the United States, Italy and Spain and spanned both the acute and convalescent phases of COVID-19. The sample metadata nearly always contained a de-identified subject ID, COVID-19 status, age in years and sex. Subjects who had been exposed to COVID-19, were actively infected with it, or had recovered from it provided the deeply sampled blood TCRbeta repertoires that made up the dataset. The repertoires were released in a freely available public database intended as a resource for research on the immune response to SARS-CoV-2. Where available, HLA class I and class II types were taken from metadata supplied by the sample provider and were not determined by assay-based typing. Samples came from the ongoing ImmuneRACE study (first 160 participants) plus 1,254 subjects from 6 global collaborators. The material from the prospective study consisted of cDNA or gDNA derived from T cells, B-cell-depleted T cells, or PBMCs. Summary of the overall study and its limitations: Clinical and demographic metadata were provided uncurated, with the amount varying by source and participant.

Each collaborating institution followed its own protocols to collect whole blood in K2EDTA tubes. For TCRbeta analysis, collaborators shipped samples in one of three forms: frozen whole blood, isolated PBMCs, or DNA extracted from either of those sample types. TCRbeta CDR3 regions were amplified from genomic DNA using the immunoSEQ Assay, a bias-controlled multiplex PCR. The paper's processing steps were these. The number of nucleated cells in each sample was estimated by amplification of reference gene primers within the assay. Sequence reads were collapsed and filtered to measure the absolute abundance of every unique TCRbeta CDR3 rearrangement. For each sample, productive Simpson clonality was calculated as the square root of Simpson's diversity index over productive rearrangements. TCRdb stores this immuneACCESS table with in-frame sequences only. Part of the clones is absent; in the studies checked, under half of the shortfall reflects unresolved V genes, and no reason is known for the rest. That table furnishes V, J and clone size, whereas the DNA furnished D and trimming. Recorded for this sample are approximately 94,000 clones; just over 90% of them occurred a single time. The leading ten clones occupy 2.1% of the sample.

The CDR3 covers 14 residues, taking in both the cysteine and the phenylalanine. Just the 42-base CDR3 DNA is kept, in frame starting at base 1. In the germline V gene (reference sequence), CDR1 corresponds to PRHDT and CDR2 to FYEKMQ. V and J lose 0 bases and 1 base, and a span of 4 bases separates them. Concerning this clone itself: Its antigen target is currently unknown. Base qualities are missing; no much larger clone stands one base away.

Source material: peripheral blood. The rearrangement combines TRBV13 with TRBJ1-5; the D gene is unclear. The sequence came from a man over 45 with active COVID-19. The DNA is as follows: TGTGCCAGCAGCTTAGGGGCAAGCAATCAGCCCCAGCATTTT. Its protein product is CASSLGASNQPQHF.